This T cell receptor (beta chain) was identified during a study of blood T cell repertoires in COVID-19. Whole-study context: T cells, B-cell-depleted T cells, or PBMCs supplied cDNA or gDNA.

TCRdb's table, derived via immunoSEQ multiplex PCR, lists solely in-frame clones and lacks some. Among hundreds of thousands of clones listed, about 91% were seen once. One Seattle source followed patients from active infection through their disease course. V was cut by 3 bases and J by 6 bases, with 14 bases left in between. The CDR3 runs to 15 residues. Germline V gene sequence: CDR1 LNHNV, CDR2 YYDKDF (reference sequence). The chain couples TRBV15 to TRBJ2-2, with a weak D call TRBD2 (6 bases). Source material: peripheral blood. This clonotype originated in a man aged 18 to 30 with COVID-19, enrolled during active disease. The CDR3 here is CATSSGGTSAGELFF. Here the CDR3 DNA reads TGTGCCACCAGCAGTGGAGGGACTTCGGCCGGGGAGCTGTTTTTT.